The source of this T cell receptor (beta chain) is a study of T cells after yellow fever vaccination (dated by TCRdb to about 2019). Concerning the study at large: The SMART-Seq v4 Ultra Low Input RNA kit was used to prepare libraries from fractions with low cell numbers. The cohort comprised two healthy male donors, one aged 18 to 29 and one aged 30 to 40 years. Bulk PBMC replicates and cell subsets were isolated from blood drawn at multiple timepoints before and after both primary and secondary immunization. To follow T-cell clones before and after both primary and booster YFV17D yellow fever vaccination, bulk TCR alpha and beta repertoires underwent longitudinal sequencing. Points the paper makes about the study in general: Because the study included only two donors, the extent to which the findings can be generalized is limited. After the booster, most of the clones that had expanded following primary vaccination were detected again (around 97% of CD4 and around 87% of CD8), which suggests that memory was broadly maintained. A small fraction of clonotypes appeared in both the CD4 and CD8 compartments, likely as a result of convergent recombination. Computational filtering was required because FACS-sorted repertoires could contain abundant contaminating clonotypes from the bulk population. The secondary T-cell response was weaker than the primary response but faster, peaking on day 5 instead of day 15.

From the cysteine through the phenylalanine, the CDR3 covers 13 amino acids. Left in the record is the CDR3 DNA by itself, 39 bases read in frame from the first base. V is pruned by 6 bases and J by 9 bases, leaving 3 bases of the junction without a gene match. The germline V gene specifies KGHSH as CDR1 and LQKENI as CDR2. The meaning of the sample's treatment or condition label: live attenuated yellow fever vaccine strain. A standard Ficoll-Paque protocol was used to isolate PBMCs from peripheral blood. Dynabeads CD4 and CD8 positive selection kits were used to isolate CD4 and CD8 T-cell fractions. RNA was extracted with TriZol from bulk PBMCs, CD4 and CD8 fractions, and dextramer-positive and dextramer-negative fractions. This clonotype turned up a few times. Its antigen is not yet known. No base quality values were provided; no much bigger clone lies one nucleotide off. The reads were generated on an Illumina NovaSeq 6000. Synthesis of TCR cDNA relied on 5'RACE template switching, a step that introduced a universal primer site along with unique molecular identifiers. Priming of cDNA synthesis was performed from both the TCR alpha and TCR beta constant segments. Two PCR steps were used to amplify libraries, with sample barcodes and sequencing adapters being added in the second step. Sequencing of libraries was performed on Illumina HiSeq 2500 (2x100 bp) or NovaSeq (2x150 bp). For the original study's pipeline: Demultiplexing of reads and collapsing into UMI consensus sequences were performed with MIGEC, and V(D)J alignment was carried out with MiXCR. Using edgeR on replicate PBMC samples, clonotypes were called vaccine-responding if FDR was below 0.01 and the log2 fold change was above 5 up to day 15. Each bulk clonotype was labeled CD4 or CD8 based on which sequenced repertoire, CD4 or CD8, contained the clonotype at higher abundance. TCRdb took the public reads, trimmed them with fastp at Q25, ran MiXCR for clone calling and kept in-frame beta chains. Merged by CDR3 protein, the rows form single entries marked with the most common genes and DNA. The V and J calls were not made by the authors but by TCRdb's processing. The sample records about 300,000 distinct CDR3 sequences, about 10% of which are singletons. Around 3.5% of the sample goes to the ten largest clones.

The specimen comprised CD4+ T cells sorted from PBMCs, sampled 5 days after the yellow fever booster vaccination. The source of this sequence is a man aged 18 to 30 who received the YFV17D yellow fever vaccine. The V and J segments used are TRBV18 and TRBJ1-6; 9 middle bases align to TRBD1. The DNA reads TGTGCCAGCTCTGAGACAGGGGGTTCACCCCTCCACTTT. This gives the protein CASSETGGSPLHF.